Each of the 11 T cell receptor beta chains below was sequenced from the same sample in a study of circulating and synovial CD4+ cells in juvenile arthritis. Data came from immunoSEQ multiplex PCR; TCRdb stores just in-frame clones and leaves some out. Here the sample spans about 33,000 clones, about 95% being singletons. Sequencing was carried out using CD4+ T cells from blood. The source of these receptors is a human donor with juvenile idiopathic arthritis.

The chain uses TRBV28 and TRBJ1-4; no firm D call. CDR3 size: 14 residues. Trimming left V 5 bases short and J 8 bases short, with 15 bases between. Germline CDR1 reads MDHEN; CDR2 reads SYDVKM. The CDR3 DNA follows: TGTGCCAGCAGTGTTCCTCCTGGAGGGGAAAAACTGTTTTTT. This encodes CASSVPPGGEKLFF.

The gene calls are TRBV28 and TRBJ2-3; 13 bases map to TRBD2. V gave up 5 bases and J gave up 2 bases; unmatched junction bases: 4. Germline V gene lookup returns CDR1 MDHEN and CDR2 SYDVKM. This CDR3 is 16 amino acids long. DNA for the CDR3: TGTGCCAGCAGTCCAGGACTAGCGGGGGCCACAGATACGCAGTATTTT. This encodes CASSPGLAGATDTQYF.

This chain links TRBV10-3 with TRBJ2-7, with 9 bases lining up with TRBD1. The V gene's germline CDR1 is ENHRY and CDR2 SYGVKD. The trim removed 6 bases at V and 0 bases at J, leaving 9 bases unmatched. The CDR3 contains 16 residues. CDR3 sequence: CAISPGQGISSYEQYF. The CDR3 region has the DNA TGTGCCATCAGCCCCGGACAGGGGATCAGCTCCTACGAGCAGTACTTC.

The chain couples TRBV6-1 to TRBJ1-2; 7 bases agree with TRBD1. Trimming at V came to 1 base and at J to 4 bases, leaving 3 bases not matched to a gene. The CDR3 length is 14 residues. The germline CDR1 and CDR2 sequences are MNHNS and SASEGT. DNA of the CDR3: TGTGCCAGCAGTGAAGAATCAGGGGGCTATGGCTACACCTTC. It is translated as CASSEESGGYGYTF.

V is TRBV6-6 and J is TRBJ1-5; possibly TRBD1 for D (5 bases). V lost 7 bases, J lost 4 bases, and 11 bases lay in between. The CDR3 consists of 13 residues. Germline V gene lookup returns CDR1 MNHNY and CDR2 SVGAGI (reference sequence). CDR3 amino acids: CASTHGGNQPQHF. As DNA, the CDR3 is TGTGCCAGCACCCACGGGGGGAATCAGCCCCAGCATTTT.

The V gene is TRBV11-2, the J gene TRBJ2-3; 8 bases line up with TRBD2. This CDR3 is 14 amino acids long. The germline gives CDR1 SGHAT, CDR2 FQNNGV. V shed 5 bases, J shed 5 bases, and the junction held 6 bases outside the gene matches. The CDR3 bases are TGTGCCAGCAGCCGGGGGGGGTTTAGAGATACGCAGTATTTT. Residues: CASSRGGFRDTQYF.

The V and J genes are TRBV7-2 and TRBJ1-1, with 11 positions matching TRBD1. The CDR3 sequence is 14 residues long. The germline V gene has CDR1 SGHTA and CDR2 FQGNSA. Trimming at V came to 5 bases and at J to 5 bases, leaving 4 bases not matched to a gene. CDR3 residues: CASSPGQGGTEAFF. For the CDR3, the DNA is TGTGCCAGCAGCCCGGGACAGGGGGGGACTGAAGCTTTCTTT. Combining the CDR3 with reference TRBV7-2 and TRBJ1-1 gives the whole variable domain GAGVSQSPSNKVTEKGKDVELRCDPISGHTALYWYRQSLGQGLEFLIYFQGNSAPDKSGLPSDRFSAERTGGSVSTLTIQRTQQEDSAVYLCASSPGQGGTEAFFGQGTRLTVV.

With regard to this clone: Mismatch with germline at one junction end may stem from a read error. This rearrangement joins TRBV5-1 to TRBJ1-1, with D maybe TRBD1 (5 bases). Germline lookup yields CDR1 SGHRS and CDR2 YFSETQ. The CDR3 has 14 amino acids. The CDR3 DNA follows: TGCGCCAGCAGCTACCGGGACTTGAAAACTGAAGCTTTCTTT. Translation: CASSYRDLKTEAFF.

The J gene is TRBJ1-5, the V gene TRBV28; 12 bases match TRBD1. This CDR3 has 20 residues. V lost 3 bases and J lost 0; bases outside the gene matches: 12. CDR1 and CDR2 (germline): MDHEN, SYDVKM. The CDR3 is CASSLWGTGGWGGSNQPQHF. Written as DNA, the CDR3 is TGTGCCAGCAGTTTGTGGGGGACAGGGGGCTGGGGTGGTAGCAATCAGCCCCAGCATTTT.

V usage is TRBV7-2 and J usage is TRBJ2-5; 12 bases fit TRBD2. There are 15 residues in the CDR3. Germline loops: CDR1 SGHTA, CDR2 FQGNSA. J lost 7 bases, V lost 4 bases, and 7 bases had no gene match. Written as DNA, the CDR3 is TGTGCCAGCAGCTACCGACTAGCGGGAGAGGGGACCCAGTACTTC. Protein product: CASSYRLAGEGTQYF.

The V call is TRBV9, the J call TRBJ2-7; unclear D gene. Trimming left V 0 bases short and J 4 bases short, with 8 bases between. The CDR3 runs to 13 residues. From germline, CDR1 is SGDLS and CDR2 YYNGEE. The CDR3 is CASSVGVQYEQYF. CDR3 DNA: TGTGCCAGCAGCGTAGGAGTACAGTACGAGCAGTACTTC.